The 6 T cell receptor beta chains presented below share a single source sample, sequenced in a study of T-cell memory formation after mild COVID-19. A single record per CDR3 protein comes from TCRdb applying MiXCR to the 5' RACE reads. The data show fewer than 450,000 distinct CDR3 sequences, around 24% seen once. The sample was PBMCs or a T cell subset sorted from them (not recorded which). The receptors originated from an adult woman who had mild COVID-19 (a few samples of this study predate the infection). Cell type and time point are not known.

J is TRBJ2-3 and V is TRBV7-9; TRBD2 might be the D (5 bases). V was trimmed by 5 bases and J by 4 bases, leaving 16 bases between them. The CDR3 has 15 residues. Germline V gene lookup returns CDR1 SEHNR and CDR2 FQNEAQ (reference sequence). This CDR3 reads CASSPHRDLADTQYF. CDR3 DNA sequence: TGTGCCAGCAGCCCTCACCGGGATCTGGCAGATACGCAGTATTTT. Full variable domain (missing parts from reference TRBV7-9 and TRBJ2-3): DTGVSQNPRHKITKRGQNVTFRCDPISEHNRLYWYRQTLGQGPEFLTYFQNEAQLEKSRLLSDRFSAERPKGSFSTLEIQRTEQGDSAMYLCASSPHRDLADTQYFGPGTRLTVL.

The sample holds a few counts of this clonotype. This sequence joins TRBV4-1 and TRBJ2-2; 13 bases line up with TRBD2. This CDR3 region has 18 residues. Germline V CDR1 and CDR2: MGHRA, YSYEKL. V lost 3 bases to trimming and J lost 5 bases; unmatched junction nucleotides: 9. CDR3: CASSQRTSGGAITGELFF. The CDR3 DNA sequence: TGCGCCAGCAGCCAGCGGACTAGCGGGGGTGCCATTACCGGGGAGCTGTTTTTT.

This rearrangement joins TRBV7-9 to TRBJ2-2; 8 nucleotides align to TRBD1. CDR1 SEHNR and CDR2 FQNEAQ come from the germline V gene (reference sequence). This CDR3 spans 17 amino acids. V trimming: 4 bases; J trimming: 4 bases; junction bases outside the gene matches: 11. The CDR3 sequence is CASSSTQGASITGELFF. CDR3 DNA sequence: TGTGCCAGCAGCTCCACCCAGGGGGCCTCAATCACCGGGGAGCTGTTTTTT.

This clonotype was observed a single time. Here the CDR3 reads CASSYGTGAPYEQYF. The CDR3 nucleotides are TGTGCCAGCAGCTATGGGACAGGGGCCCCCTACGAGCAGTACTTC. The gene calls are TRBV5-6 and TRBJ2-7; TRBD1 aligns across 10 bases. The CDR3 contains 15 residues. The J segment lost 2 bases and the V segment lost 3 bases, leaving 5 bases of the junction unmatched. Germline V CDR1 and CDR2: SGHDT, YYEEEE.

This chain connects TRBV20-1 to TRBJ2-2; D call uncertain. The ends were cut back, 5 bases at V and 7 bases at J, with 11 bases in the middle. Germline lookup yields CDR1 DFQATT and CDR2 SNEGSKA (reference sequence). This CDR3 region has 12 residues. Here the CDR3 DNA reads TGCAGTGCTGAGGAGTTGGGCGGGGAGCTGTTTTTT. Its translation: CSAEELGGELFF.

This chain connects TRBV5-1 to TRBJ1-4; D not resolved. V dropped 5 bases and J dropped 1 base, with 12 bases sitting between them. Germline V gives CDR1 SGHRS, CDR2 YFSETQ. This CDR3 has 15 residues. The DNA of the CDR3 is TGCGCCAGCAGTTTTTCGGACGGAACTAATGAAAAACTGTTTTTT. This gives the protein CASSFSDGTNEKLFF.